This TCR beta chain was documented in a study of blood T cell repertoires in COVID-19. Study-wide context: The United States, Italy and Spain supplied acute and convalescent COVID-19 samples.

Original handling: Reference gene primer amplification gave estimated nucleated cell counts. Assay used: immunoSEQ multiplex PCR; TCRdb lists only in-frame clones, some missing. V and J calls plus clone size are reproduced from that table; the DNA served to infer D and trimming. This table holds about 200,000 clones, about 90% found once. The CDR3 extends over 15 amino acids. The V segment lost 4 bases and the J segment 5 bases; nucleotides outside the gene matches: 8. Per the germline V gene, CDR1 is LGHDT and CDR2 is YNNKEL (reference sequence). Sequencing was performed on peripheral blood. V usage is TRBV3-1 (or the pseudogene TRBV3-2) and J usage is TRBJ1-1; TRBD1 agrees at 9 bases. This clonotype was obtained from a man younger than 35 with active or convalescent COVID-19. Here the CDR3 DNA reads TGTGCCAGCAGCCCGGGACAGGGAGTTTCAACTGAAGCTTTCTTT. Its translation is CASSPGQGVSTEAFF.